The clone carrying this T cell receptor beta chain was seen only a few times. The data derive from a study of blood T cell repertoires in COVID-19. Study-wide background: Sites across the United States, Italy and Spain contributed samples from acute and convalescent COVID-19. Sample material is recorded as cDNA or gDNA derived from T cells, B-cell-depleted T cells, or PBMCs.

Original handling: Reference gene primer amplification yielded estimated nucleated cell counts. Data came from immunoSEQ multiplex PCR; TCRdb stores just in-frame clones and leaves some out. V and J calls and clone size follow that table, whereas D and trimming were derived from the DNA. This table has about 150,000 clones, roughly 80% appearing once. Germline V gene lookup returns CDR1 KGHDR and CDR2 SFDVKD. Trimming left V 0 bases short and J 4 bases short, with 6 bases between. The CDR3 is 14 residues long. The chain recombines TRBV24-1 with TRBJ1-3; D is uncertain. Sequenced sample: peripheral blood. The receptor was isolated from a woman aged 55 to 70 with acute or convalescent COVID-19. CDR3 coding DNA: TGTGCCACCAGTGATTTGCACGGGGGAAACACCATATATTTT. As protein: CATSDLHGGNTIYF.